The 24 T cell receptor beta chains listed next were all sequenced from one sample in a study of siplizumab effects on memory and regulatory T cells. Assay: immunoSEQ multiplex PCR; the TCRdb copy retains only in-frame clones and omits some. The sample includes roughly 50,000 clones, under 98% of them seen just once. Sample: naive CD4+ T cells sorted from blood. These TCRs come from a human donor in good health.

The V gene is TRBV19, the J gene TRBJ2-2; tentative D call: TRBD2 (5 bases). Germline CDR1 LNHDA, CDR2 SQIVND (reference sequence). CDR3 length: 14 residues. Trimming removed 5 bases from V and 2 bases from J, with 9 bases in between. CDR3 bases: TGTGCCAGTAGTGAGGCTAGCAACACCGGGGAGCTGTTTTTT. This encodes CASSEASNTGELFF.

The rearrangement uses TRBV6-6 and TRBJ2-7, with 11 bases identical to TRBD2. The trim removed 4 bases at V and 2 bases at J, leaving 7 bases unmatched. This CDR3 is built from 16 residues. Looked up from germline, CDR1 is MNHNY and CDR2 is SVGAGI (reference sequence). The CDR3 nucleotides read TGTGCCAGCAGTTCCATGACTAGCGGGATCCCCTACGAGCAGTACTTC. Translation: CASSSMTSGIPYEQYF.

This chain connects TRBV6-6 to TRBJ2-3, with 7 bases matching TRBD1. The CDR3 consists of 14 residues. V dropped 7 bases and J dropped 2; count of bases not matched to a gene: 6. Germline V lookup: CDR1 MNHNY, CDR2 SVGAGI (reference sequence). DNA of the CDR3: TGTGCCAGCAAGACAGGGCCAAACACAGATACGCAGTATTTT. The encoded protein is CASKTGPNTDTQYF.

This clone has just one count. V is TRBV19 and J is TRBJ1-6; perhaps TRBD1 as D (5 bases). CDR1 is LNHDA, CDR2 SQIVND, per germline (reference sequence). V was pared by 5 bases and J by 0 bases, with 14 bases between. The CDR3 totals 17 residues. CDR3 sequence reads: CASSQGALSSYNSPLHF. The CDR3 DNA sequence: TGTGCCAGTAGTCAAGGGGCCCTGAGCTCCTATAATTCACCCCTCCACTTT.

This chain connects TRBV15 to TRBJ2-1; D ambiguous. Trimming shortened V by 1 base and J by 15 bases, and 16 bases separated the two germline ends. CDR1 is LNHNV and CDR2 is YYDKDF in the germline V gene (reference sequence). The CDR3 is 13 residues long. Here the CDR3 reads CATSRGYISLGFF. The CDR3 DNA sequence: TGTGCCACCAGCAGAGGTTATATTAGTCTGGGGTTCTTC.

The chain is built from TRBV13 and TRBJ1-2; 7 bases fit TRBD1. CDR1 and CDR2 (germline): PRHDT, FYEKMQ (reference sequence). The CDR3 sequence is 13 residues long. Trimming took 4 bases from V and 7 from J; bases not matched to a gene: 6. The CDR3 coding sequence is TGTGCCAGCAGCTATAACAGGGGCTTTGGCTACACCTTC. Translating it yields CASSYNRGFGYTF.

This sequence joins TRBV5-4 and TRBJ2-3; D is unclear. Germline V gene lookup returns CDR1 SGHNT and CDR2 YYREEE (reference sequence). The V gene lost 1 base and the J gene lost 0 bases, with 6 bases spanning the gap. This CDR3 region has 14 residues. The CDR3 nucleotides are TGTGCCAGCAGCTTGCATGATAGCACAGATACGCAGTATTTT. Amino acid sequence: CASSLHDSTDTQYF.

This chain links TRBV6-6 with TRBJ1-6; D is unresolved. Germline V lookup: CDR1 MNHNY, CDR2 SVGAGI (reference sequence). CDR3 length: 13 amino acids. V lost 2 bases and J lost 9, with 8 bases in between. CDR3 sequence reads: CASSYRWGSPLHF. For the CDR3, the DNA is TGTGCCAGCAGTTACCGTTGGGGTTCACCCCTCCACTTT.

This chain connects TRBV7-9 to TRBJ2-1; 15 bases are shared with TRBD2. The CDR3 consists of 18 residues. The germline V gene encodes CDR1 SEHNR and CDR2 FQNEAQ (reference sequence). V lost 4 bases and J lost 0; bases outside the gene matches: 4. CDR3: CASSSGTSGRSSYNEQFF. CDR3 nucleotide sequence: TGTGCCAGCAGCTCGGGGACTAGCGGGAGGAGCTCCTACAATGAGCAGTTCTTC. Looking up the rest from reference TRBV7-9 and TRBJ2-1 gives the full variable domain: DTGVSQNPRHKITKRGQNVTFRCDPISEHNRLYWYRQTLGQGPEFLTYFQNEAQLEKSRLLSDRFSAERPKGSFSTLEIQRTEQGDSAMYLCASSSGTSGRSSYNEQFFGPGTRLTVL.

This clone appeared once. The J gene is TRBJ2-1, the V gene TRBV6-1; D could derive from TRBD1 or TRBD2 (5 bases each). CDR1 and CDR2 from the germline V gene are MNHNS and SASEGT. The CDR3 runs to 11 residues. The V and J ends lost 6 bases and 10 bases respectively, with 10 bases between them. CDR3 nucleotide sequence: TGTGCCAGCAGGGGGGATGGGGAGCAGTTCTTC. It encodes CASRGDGEQFF.

In this sample, this clone turned up a few times. The J gene is TRBJ1-2, the V gene TRBV29-1; 7 bases are shared with TRBD1. Germline V gene data show CDR1 as SQVTM and CDR2 as ANQGSEA. There are 10 residues in the CDR3. Trimming removed 5 bases from V and 8 bases from J; junction bases left unmatched: 2. Written as DNA, the CDR3 is TGCAGCGTTCGACAGGGCGGCTACACCTTC. Translated: CSVRQGGYTF.

The V call is TRBV28, the J call TRBJ2-1; the D is unclear. The V end lost 3 bases, the J end lost 0 bases, and 6 bases lay between the germline ends. The CDR3 totals 14 residues. Germline V gene lookup returns CDR1 MDHEN and CDR2 SYDVKM. The CDR3 protein is CASSFAGSYNEQFF. For the CDR3, the DNA is TGTGCCAGCAGTTTCGCCGGCTCCTACAATGAGCAGTTCTTC.

This clone appeared a single time. The genes are TRBV5-1 and TRBJ2-5; 7 positions match TRBD1. The V segment lost 0 bases and the J segment 5 bases; nucleotides outside the gene matches: 10. The CDR3 has 16 amino acids. Germline CDR1 and CDR2: SGHRS and YFSETQ. CDR3 loop: CASSLGGQVFRETQYF. The CDR3 coding sequence is TGCGCCAGCAGCTTGGGAGGACAGGTGTTCCGGGAGACCCAGTACTTC.

The chain employs TRBV11-2 and TRBJ1-4; tentative D call: TRBD1 (6 bases). The germline gives CDR1 SGHAT, CDR2 FQNNGV. This CDR3 has 15 residues. Trimming removed 3 bases at V and 0 bases at J, with 8 bases between. CDR3 DNA sequence: TGTGCCAGCAGCTTGGACAGAACAACTAATGAAAAACTGTTTTTT. Translation gives CASSLDRTTNEKLFF. Based on the CDR3 plus reference TRBV11-2 and TRBJ1-4, the full variable domain is EAGVAQSPRYKIIEKRQSVAFWCNPISGHATLYWYQQILGQGPKLLIQFQNNGVVDDSQLPKDRFSAERLKGVDSTLKIQPAKLEDSAVYLCASSLDRTTNEKLFFGSGTQLSVL.

The chain links TRBV11-3 to TRBJ1-1; no clear D. The CDR3 is 14 residues long. The germline V gene has CDR1 SGHNT and CDR2 YENEEA. The V end lost 3 bases, the J end lost 0 bases, and 8 bases lay between the germline ends. In nucleotides, the CDR3 is TGTGCCAGCAGCTTGAGGGTCATGAACACTGAAGCTTTCTTT. This translates into CASSLRVMNTEAFF.

The V and J genes are TRBV13 and TRBJ2-7; 8 nucleotides agree with TRBD1. CDR3 size: 13 residues. Germline-derived CDR1 and CDR2 are PRHDT and FYEKMQ (reference sequence). Trimming took 6 bases from V and 0 from J; bases not matched to a gene: 1. The CDR3 coding sequence is TGTGCCAGCAGGGGACAGGACTCCTACGAGCAGTACTTC. It specifies CASRGQDSYEQYF. Looking up the rest from reference TRBV13 and TRBJ2-7 gives the full variable domain: AAGVIQSPRHLIKEKRETATLKCYPIPRHDTVYWYQQGPGQDPQFLISFYEKMQSDKGSIPDRFSAQQFSDYHSELNMSSLELGDSALYFCASRGQDSYEQYFGPGTRLTVT.

The gene calls are TRBV15 and TRBJ2-3; maybe TRBD1 (5 bases). The CDR3 runs 12 residues. V lost 6 bases, J lost 6 bases, and 10 bases lay in between. CDR1 is LNHNV, CDR2 YYDKDF, per germline (reference sequence). The CDR3: CATRGLVDTQYF. Written as DNA, the CDR3 is TGTGCCACCAGGGGGCTAGTGGATACGCAGTATTTT.

This clone was recorded only once. The chain joins TRBV28 to TRBJ1-4, with D maybe TRBD1 (5 bases). The CDR3 extends over 15 amino acids. V was shortened by 7 bases and J by 0 bases, with 12 bases between the two germline ends. Germline V CDR1 and CDR2: MDHEN, SYDVKM. The CDR3 sequence is CASNTGGATNEKLFF. The CDR3 DNA reads as TGTGCCAGCAACACAGGTGGGGCAACTAATGAAAAACTGTTTTTT.

The V and J genes are TRBV30 and TRBJ1-6; D unclear. This CDR3 spans 13 amino acids. CDR1 is GTSNPN and CDR2 is SVGIG in the germline V gene (reference sequence). V lost 3 bases, J lost 7 bases, and 10 bases lay in between. CDR3 DNA sequence: TGTGCCTGGAGGGCCTATAGGAATTCACCCCTCCACTTT. Translated, it gives CAWRAYRNSPLHF.

V is TRBV18 and J is TRBJ2-7; D remains ambiguous. CDR1 is KGHSH and CDR2 is LQKENI in the germline V gene. Trimming stripped 8 bases from V and 2 bases from J, with 10 bases between. The CDR3 has 12 residues. The DNA of the CDR3 is TGTGCCAGCGGCACGGGCCCCTACGAGCAGTACTTC. This encodes CASGTGPYEQYF.

This chain uses TRBV10-1 with TRBJ2-3; 8 nucleotides line up with TRBD2. The ends lost 4 bases at V and 4 bases at J; junction bases unmatched: 7. The CDR3 extends over 15 amino acids. Germline CDR1 WNHNN, CDR2 SYGVQD (reference sequence). The CDR3 protein is CASSASSGPPDTQYF. The CDR3 nucleotides are TGCGCCAGCAGTGCGTCTAGCGGGCCCCCAGATACGCAGTATTTT.

V is TRBV6-5 and J is TRBJ1-4, with TRBD1 identical over 7 bases. Trimming took 6 bases from V and 8 from J; bases not matched to a gene: 9. Per the germline V gene, CDR1 is MNHEY and CDR2 is SVGAGI. This CDR3 spans 14 amino acids. The DNA for the CDR3 is TGTGCCAGCAGCTCCGGGACAGTAGACGAAAAACTGTTTTTT. Protein product: CASSSGTVDEKLFF.

The chain combines TRBV4-3 with TRBJ2-3, with D possibly TRBD2 on 6 matching bases. This CDR3 is built from 15 residues. Germline V gives CDR1 LGHNA, CDR2 YSLEER. Trimming removed 6 bases from V and 2 bases from J, with 15 bases in between. CDR3 sequence reads: CASSRGLPSTDTQYF. DNA of the CDR3: TGCGCCAGCAGTCGGGGACTTCCTTCCACAGATACGCAGTATTTT.

This chain connects TRBV28 to TRBJ1-2; D unclear. The CDR3 runs 12 residues. Germline V gene sequence: CDR1 MDHEN, CDR2 SYDVKM. V lost 3 bases and J 7 bases, leaving 9 bases between the germline ends. DNA for the CDR3: TGTGCCAGCAGTTTGGCCCAGCGTGGCTACACCTTC. Amino acid sequence: CASSLAQRGYTF.